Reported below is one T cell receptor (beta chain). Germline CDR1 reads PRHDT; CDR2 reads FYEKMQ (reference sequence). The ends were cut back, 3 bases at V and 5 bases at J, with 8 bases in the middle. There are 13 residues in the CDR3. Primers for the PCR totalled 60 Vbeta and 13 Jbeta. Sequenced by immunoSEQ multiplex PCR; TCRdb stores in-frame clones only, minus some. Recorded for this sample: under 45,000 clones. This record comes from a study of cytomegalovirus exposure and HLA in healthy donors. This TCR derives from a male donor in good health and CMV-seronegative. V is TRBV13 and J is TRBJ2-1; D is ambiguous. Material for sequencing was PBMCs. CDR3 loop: CASSFGTDNEQFF. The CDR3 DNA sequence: TGTGCCAGCAGCTTCGGAACAGACAATGAGCAGTTCTTC.